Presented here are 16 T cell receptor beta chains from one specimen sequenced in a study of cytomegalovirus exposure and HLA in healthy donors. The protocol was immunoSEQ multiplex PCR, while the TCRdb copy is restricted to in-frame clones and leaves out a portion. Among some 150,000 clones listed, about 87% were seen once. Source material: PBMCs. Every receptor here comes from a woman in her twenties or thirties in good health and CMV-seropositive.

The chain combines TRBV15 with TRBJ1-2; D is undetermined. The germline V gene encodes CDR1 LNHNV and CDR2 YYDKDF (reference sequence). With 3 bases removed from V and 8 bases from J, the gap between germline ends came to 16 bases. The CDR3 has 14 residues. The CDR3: CATSSYVNSNGYTF. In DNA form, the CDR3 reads TGTGCCACCAGCAGTTATGTTAACAGTAACGGCTACACCTTC. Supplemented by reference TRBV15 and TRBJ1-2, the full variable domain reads DAMVIQNPRYQVTQFGKPVTLSCSQTLNHNVMYWYQQKSSQAPKLLFHYYDKDFNNEADTPDNFQSRRPNTSFCFLDIRSPGLGDTAMYLCATSSYVNSNGYTFGSGTRLTVV.

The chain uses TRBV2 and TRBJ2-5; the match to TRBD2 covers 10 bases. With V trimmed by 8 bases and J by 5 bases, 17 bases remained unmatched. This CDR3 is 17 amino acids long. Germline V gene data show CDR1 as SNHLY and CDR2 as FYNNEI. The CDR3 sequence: CASSNGAGGPAWETQYF. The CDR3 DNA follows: TGTGCCAGCTCAAACGGAGCGGGGGGGCCCGCTTGGGAGACCCAGTACTTC.

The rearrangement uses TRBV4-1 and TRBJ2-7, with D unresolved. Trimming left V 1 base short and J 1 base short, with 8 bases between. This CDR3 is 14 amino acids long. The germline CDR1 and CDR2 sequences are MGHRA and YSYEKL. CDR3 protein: CASSQVLVSYEQYF. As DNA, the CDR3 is TGCGCCAGCAGCCAAGTTCTAGTTTCCTACGAGCAGTACTTC.

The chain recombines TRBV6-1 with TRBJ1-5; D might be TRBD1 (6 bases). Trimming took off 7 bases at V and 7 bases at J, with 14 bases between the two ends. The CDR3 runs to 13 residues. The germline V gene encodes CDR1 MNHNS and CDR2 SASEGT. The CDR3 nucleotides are TGTGCCAGCACTCAGGGGCCAAGGCAGCCCCAGCATTTT. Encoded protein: CASTQGPRQPQHF.

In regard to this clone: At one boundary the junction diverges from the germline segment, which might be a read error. The CDR3 coding sequence is TGTGCCAGCAACCCTTTAGCGGGGACAAGCCCGCATTTT. Its translation is CASNPLAGTSPHF. The chain employs TRBV7-8 and TRBJ2-3; 8 nucleotides line up with TRBD2. Per germline, CDR1 SGHVS and CDR2 FQNEAQ. This CDR3 region has 13 residues.

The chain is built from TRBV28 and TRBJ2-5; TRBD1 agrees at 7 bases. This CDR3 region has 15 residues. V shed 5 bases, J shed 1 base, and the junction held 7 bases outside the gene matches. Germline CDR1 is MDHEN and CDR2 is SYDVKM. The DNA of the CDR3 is TGTGCCAGCAGTCAACCACGGACAGGCCAAGAGACCCAGTACTTC. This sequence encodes CASSQPRTGQETQYF.

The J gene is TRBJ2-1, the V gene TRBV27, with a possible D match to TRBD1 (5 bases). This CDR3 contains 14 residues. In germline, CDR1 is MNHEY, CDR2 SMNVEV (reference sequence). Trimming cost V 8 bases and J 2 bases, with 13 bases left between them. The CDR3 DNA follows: TGTGCCAGCTCAGGACGACAGACCTACAATGAGCAGTTCTTC. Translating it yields CASSGRQTYNEQFF.

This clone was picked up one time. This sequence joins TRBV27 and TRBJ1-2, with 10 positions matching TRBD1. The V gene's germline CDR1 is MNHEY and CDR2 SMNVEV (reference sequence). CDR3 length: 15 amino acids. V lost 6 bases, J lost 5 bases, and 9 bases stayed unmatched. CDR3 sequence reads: CASSLTGGEGYGYTF. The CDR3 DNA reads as TGTGCCAGCAGCCTGACAGGGGGCGAGGGGTATGGCTACACCTTC.

CDR3 sequence (DNA): TGCAGCGTTGAAGGGACAGGGGGAGGAGAGCAGTACTTC. This sequence encodes CSVEGTGGGEQYF. The genes are TRBV29-1 and TRBJ2-7, with 10 bases aligning to TRBD1. The CDR3 extends over 13 amino acids. Germline V lookup: CDR1 SQVTM, CDR2 ANQGSEA. With 1 base clipped from V and 7 bases from J, the junction kept 4 bases outside the gene matches.

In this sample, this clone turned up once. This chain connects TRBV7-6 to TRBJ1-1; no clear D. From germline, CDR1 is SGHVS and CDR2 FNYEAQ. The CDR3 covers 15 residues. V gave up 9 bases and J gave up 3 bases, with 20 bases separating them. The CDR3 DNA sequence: TGTGCCAGTACCCCCTACGTGAATGAGGACACTGAAGCTTTCTTT. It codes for CASTPYVNEDTEAFF.

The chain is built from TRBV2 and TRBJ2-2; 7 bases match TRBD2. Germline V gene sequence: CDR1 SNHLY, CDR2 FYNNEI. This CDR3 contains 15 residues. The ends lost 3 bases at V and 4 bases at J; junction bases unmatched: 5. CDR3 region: CASSDGGGSTGELFF. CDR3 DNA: TGTGCCAGCAGTGATGGCGGGGGAAGCACCGGGGAGCTGTTTTTT. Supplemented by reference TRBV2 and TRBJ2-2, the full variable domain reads EPEVTQTPSHQVTQMGQEVILRCVPISNHLYFYWYRQILGQKVEFLVSFYNNEISEKSEIFDDQFSVERPDGSNFTLKIRSTKLEDSAMYFCASSDGGGSTGELFFGEGSRLTVL.

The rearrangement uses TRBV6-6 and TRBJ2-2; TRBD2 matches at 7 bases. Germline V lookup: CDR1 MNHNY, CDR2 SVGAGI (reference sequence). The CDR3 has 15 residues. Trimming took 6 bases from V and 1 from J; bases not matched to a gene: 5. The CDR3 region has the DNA TGTGCCAGCAGAGCTACGGGGGGGAACACCGGGGAGCTGTTTTTT. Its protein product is CASRATGGNTGELFF.

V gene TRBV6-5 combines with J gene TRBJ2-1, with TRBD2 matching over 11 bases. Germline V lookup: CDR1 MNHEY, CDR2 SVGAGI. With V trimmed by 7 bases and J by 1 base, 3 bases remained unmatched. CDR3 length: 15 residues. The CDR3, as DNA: TGTGCCAGCATTGGGACTAGCGGTTCCTACAATGAGCAGTTCTTC. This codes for CASIGTSGSYNEQFF.

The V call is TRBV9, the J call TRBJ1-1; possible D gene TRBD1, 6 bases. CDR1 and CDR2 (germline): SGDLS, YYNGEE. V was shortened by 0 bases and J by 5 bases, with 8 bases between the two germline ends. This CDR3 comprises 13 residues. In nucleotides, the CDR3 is TGTGCCAGCAGCGTAGAAGGGGGAACTGAAGCTTTCTTT. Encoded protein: CASSVEGGTEAFF.

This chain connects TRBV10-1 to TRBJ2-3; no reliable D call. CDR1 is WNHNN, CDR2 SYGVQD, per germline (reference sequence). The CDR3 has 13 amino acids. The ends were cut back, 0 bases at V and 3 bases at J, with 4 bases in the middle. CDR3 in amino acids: CASSESVTDTQYF. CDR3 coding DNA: TGCGCCAGCAGTGAGTCCGTGACAGATACGCAGTATTTT.

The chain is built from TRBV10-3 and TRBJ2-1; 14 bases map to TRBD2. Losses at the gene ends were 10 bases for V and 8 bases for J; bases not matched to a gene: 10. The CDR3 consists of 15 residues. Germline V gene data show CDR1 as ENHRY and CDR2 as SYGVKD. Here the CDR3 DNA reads TGTGCCACCGCCACGACTAGCGGGAGGGCGTATGAGCAGTTCTTC. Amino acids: CATATTSGRAYEQFF.